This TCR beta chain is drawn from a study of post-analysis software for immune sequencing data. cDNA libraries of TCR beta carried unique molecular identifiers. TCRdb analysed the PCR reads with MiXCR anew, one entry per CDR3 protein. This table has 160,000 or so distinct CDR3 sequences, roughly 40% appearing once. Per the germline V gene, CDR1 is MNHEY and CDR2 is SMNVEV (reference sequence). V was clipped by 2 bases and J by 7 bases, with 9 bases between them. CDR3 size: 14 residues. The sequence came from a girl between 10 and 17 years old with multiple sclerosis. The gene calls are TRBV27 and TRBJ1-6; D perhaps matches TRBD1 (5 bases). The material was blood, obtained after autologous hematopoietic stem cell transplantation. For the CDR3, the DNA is TGTGCCAGCAGTTTACGGCAGGGAAATTCACCCCTCCACTTT. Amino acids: CASSLRQGNSPLHF.